This T cell receptor beta chain was sequenced for a study of early T cells in non-severe SARS-CoV-2 infection. Study at large: Sequencing used unsorted whole-blood bulk RNA, so chains lack pairing. Study-level results: VDJdb matches were skewed toward anti-spike CD8 T cell responses.

Individual cDNA molecules received unique molecular identifiers. TCRdb ran MiXCR on the 5' RACE reads and lists one entry per CDR3 protein. The table includes some 50,000 distinct CDR3 sequences, around 6% detected once. A note on this clonotype: Its antigen remains unknown.

Losses at the gene ends were 6 bases for V and 3 bases for J; bases not matched to a gene: 4. The germline V gene has CDR1 MNHEY and CDR2 SVGAGI. The CDR3 has 14 residues. This chain connects TRBV6-5 to TRBJ2-3; 9 bases agree with TRBD1. Sequenced material: whole blood. The sequence was collected from an adult who was a healthcare worker with PCR-confirmed SARS-CoV-2 infection or an uninfected control (not recorded which). The CDR3 sequence is CASSRDRVTDTQYF. CDR3 coding DNA: TGTGCCAGCAGCCGGGACAGGGTTACAGATACGCAGTATTTT.